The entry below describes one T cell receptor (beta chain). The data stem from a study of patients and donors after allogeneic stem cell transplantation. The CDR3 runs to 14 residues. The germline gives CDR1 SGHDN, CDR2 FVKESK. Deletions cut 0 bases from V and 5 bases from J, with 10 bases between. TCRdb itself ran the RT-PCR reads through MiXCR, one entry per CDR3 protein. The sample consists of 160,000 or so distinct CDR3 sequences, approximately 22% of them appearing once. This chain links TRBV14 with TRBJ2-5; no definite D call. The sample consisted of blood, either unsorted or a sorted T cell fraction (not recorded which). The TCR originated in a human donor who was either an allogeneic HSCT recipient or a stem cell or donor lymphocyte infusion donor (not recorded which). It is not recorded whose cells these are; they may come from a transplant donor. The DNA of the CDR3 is TGTGCCAGCAGCCAAGAACCGGGTACGGAGACCCAGTACTTC. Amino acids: CASSQEPGTETQYF. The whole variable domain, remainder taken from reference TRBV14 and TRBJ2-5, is EAGVTQFPSHSVIEKGQTVTLRCDPISGHDNLYWYRRVMGKEIKFLLHFVKESKQDESGMPNNRFLAERTGGTYSTLKVQPAELEDSGVYFCASSQEPGTETQYFGPGTRLLVL.